This TCR beta chain was retrieved from a study of vaccination effects on CD4 cells after COVID-19. ViraFEST expansion of antigen-specific CD4+ T cells with viral peptide pools preceded sequencing. Researchers isolated CD4+ T cells once less than twelve days of culture had elapsed. Nucleocapsid antibodies were negative in the vaccine recipients, who had never had SARS-CoV-2 infection. Germline V gene sequence: CDR1 LNHNV, CDR2 YYDKDF (reference sequence). The CDR3 extends over 14 amino acids. The J segment lost 4 bases and the V segment lost 0 bases, leaving 1 base of the junction unmatched. Comment on this clone: No antigen is known for it.

Clones were sequenced by immunoSEQ multiplex PCR, and TCRdb holds only the in-frame ones, with some missing. The sample contains under 75,000 clones, about 80% of which appear only once. The source material was CD4+ T cells from PBMCs cultured with SARS-CoV-2 spike peptides, sampled before COVID-19 vaccination. The chain couples TRBV15 to TRBJ1-2; 8 bases agree with TRBD1. This clonotype was obtained from a human donor who received a COVID-19 vaccine. Written as DNA, the CDR3 is TGTGCCACCAGCAGAGAAGGGACAGGCTATGGCTACACCTTC. Translating gives CATSREGTGYGYTF.